These 20 T cell receptor beta chains share one sample of origin, sequenced in a study of blood T cells in healthy people across ages. Combining a sample-barcoded 5' primer with a J-beta primer mix, a second PCR ran for about 6 to 12 cycles. MiXCR, run by TCRdb on the 5' RACE reads, gives a single entry per CDR3 protein. The sample includes 600,000 to 800,000 distinct CDR3 sequences, around 50% of them seen just once. Sequences were obtained from blood. The origin of the receptors is a woman of 80 years or more in good health.

This clonotype showed up many times. The chain is built from TRBV12-3 or TRBV12-4 and TRBJ2-1, with 9 bases identical to TRBD1. Germline trimming cut 5 bases from V and 8 bases from J; bases unmatched to any gene: 10. The CDR3 sequence is 15 residues long. The CDR3 DNA reads as TGTGCCAGCAGTCGAGCCGGGACAGGGCTTGATGAGCAGTTCTTC. Protein: CASSRAGTGLDEQFF.

This clonotype was recorded at least ten times. V is TRBV20-1 and J is TRBJ2-1; D ambiguous. This CDR3 region has 12 residues. Germline V gene sequence: CDR1 DFQATT, CDR2 SNEGSKA (reference sequence). Trimming took off 3 bases at V and 7 bases at J, with 10 bases between the two ends. DNA of the CDR3: TGCAGTGCTAGTTATGTTGGGAATGAGCAGTTCTTC. Encoded protein: CSASYVGNEQFF.

Remarks on this clonotype: A much bigger clone sits one base away, suggesting this may be a read error. V usage is TRBV5-6 and J usage is TRBJ2-1, with 7 positions matching TRBD2. CDR1 and CDR2 (germline): SGHDT, YYEEEE. The CDR3 has 14 residues. The V segment lost 4 bases and the J segment 8 bases; nucleotides outside the gene matches: 9. CDR3 DNA: TGTGCCAGCAGCGTGGCGGGAGATCTCGATGAGCAGTTCTTC. Its protein product is CASSVAGDLDEQFF.

The genes are TRBV9 and TRBJ2-5; no reliable D call. V dropped 3 bases and J dropped 5 bases, with 14 bases sitting between them. Germline-derived CDR1 and CDR2 are SGDLS and YYNGEE. The CDR3 loop spans 14 amino acids. The CDR3 DNA reads TGTGCCAGCAGCGGCCGTGAGGTCCAGGAGACCCAGTACTTC. It is translated as CASSGREVQETQYF.

The genes are TRBV12-3 or TRBV12-4 and TRBJ1-4; possible D gene TRBD1, 5 bases. The CDR3 is 14 amino acids. V was trimmed by 1 base and J by 10 bases, leaving 13 bases between them. The CDR3, as DNA: TGTGCCAGCAGTTTAGGGCGGCAGGGTGGAAAACTGTTTTTT. It yields the protein CASSLGRQGGKLFF.

This clonotype occurred many times. J is TRBJ2-1 and V is TRBV5-1, with D unresolved. The CDR3 consists of 14 residues. The germline CDR1 and CDR2 sequences are SGHRS and YFSETQ. The germline V and J ends were trimmed by 0 bases and 7 bases, with 11 bases remaining between them. This CDR3 is CASSLGTRRNEQFF. For the CDR3, the DNA is TGCGCCAGCAGCTTGGGAACCCGGCGGAATGAGCAGTTCTTC.

In its sample, this clonotype was seen many times. V and J are TRBV5-1 and TRBJ1-2, with D unresolved. CDR1 and CDR2 from the germline V gene are SGHRS and YFSETQ. V gave up 1 base and J gave up 3 bases, with 7 bases separating them. The CDR3 extends over 13 amino acids. The CDR3 nucleotides are TGCGCCAGCAGCTTGACGGTTTACTATGGCTACACCTTC. It encodes CASSLTVYYGYTF.

The rearrangement uses TRBV19 and TRBJ2-1; 8 bases map to TRBD2. The V and J ends lost 4 bases and 0 bases, in that order; junction bases with no gene match: 8. Germline V lookup: CDR1 LNHDA, CDR2 SQIVND (reference sequence). The CDR3 length is 17 residues. The CDR3 here is CASSTLRLAISYNEQFF. CDR3 sequence (DNA): TGTGCCAGTAGTACCCTGCGACTAGCGATCTCCTACAATGAGCAGTTCTTC.

This clonotype showed up many times. A much larger clone is a single base away; this may be a read error. The rearrangement uses TRBV6-6 and TRBJ2-7, with TRBD2 matching over 14 bases. V gave up 0 bases and J gave up 7 bases; unmatched junction bases: 5. Germline CDR1 and CDR2: MNHNY and SVGAGI (reference sequence). CDR3 length equals 16 residues. The CDR3 protein is CASSYSGTSGGNEQYF. As DNA, the CDR3 is TGTGCCAGCAGTTACTCGGGGACTAGCGGGGGTAATGAGCAGTACTTC.

V gene TRBV20-1 combines with J gene TRBJ2-7; 12 bases match TRBD2. The ends lost 3 bases at V and 3 bases at J; junction bases unmatched: 3. The germline V gene encodes CDR1 DFQATT and CDR2 SNEGSKA (reference sequence). This CDR3 region has 14 residues. The DNA for the CDR3 is TGCAGTGCTAGGAGGGGACTAGCGGGCTACGAGCAGTACTTC. Its translation is CSARRGLAGYEQYF.

This clonotype was observed many times. The chain uses TRBV20-1 and TRBJ2-1; D uncertain. CDR1 and CDR2 from the germline V gene are DFQATT and SNEGSKA (reference sequence). Trimming cost V 0 bases and J 0 bases, with 9 bases left between them. The CDR3 consists of 15 residues. The CDR3 sequence is CSARDPANSYNEQFF. The CDR3 DNA reads TGCAGTGCTAGAGATCCTGCGAACTCCTACAATGAGCAGTTCTTC.

The rearrangement uses TRBV5-1 and TRBJ2-5; either TRBD1 or TRBD2 may fit D (5 bases each). Germline V lookup: CDR1 SGHRS, CDR2 YFSETQ. The length of the CDR3 is 13 residues. The germline V and J ends were trimmed by 6 bases and 1 base, with 10 bases remaining between them. The CDR3 DNA is TGCGCCAGCACCAGGGAGCTCCAAGAGACCCAGTACTTC. This sequence encodes CASTRELQETQYF.

This clonotype was counted at least ten times. The chain uses TRBV6-2 or TRBV6-3 and TRBJ2-3; no reliable D call. Germline CDR1 and CDR2: MNHEY and SVGEGT. This CDR3 is 13 amino acids long. Trimming left V 7 bases short and J 4 bases short, with 12 bases between. CDR3 loop: CASIHRAPDTQYF. The CDR3 DNA is TGTGCCAGCATACATCGAGCACCAGATACGCAGTATTTT.

J is TRBJ1-5 and V is TRBV29-1, with a tentative D call TRBD1 (6 bases). The CDR3 is made up of 15 amino acids. Germline assignment: CDR1 SQVTM and CDR2 ANQGSEA. Between the trimmed V and J ends, which lost 4 bases and 2 bases, there was a span of 15 bases. CDR3 sequence: CSVGETGRRNQPQHF. In DNA, the CDR3 is TGCAGCGTTGGGGAAACAGGGCGGCGCAATCAGCCCCAGCATTTT.

The chain combines TRBV20-1 with TRBJ2-5, with 7 bases identical to TRBD2. The CDR3 sequence is 17 residues long. V was clipped by 2 bases and J by 2 bases; unmatched bases: 14. Germline V gene data show CDR1 as DFQATT and CDR2 as SNEGSKA (reference sequence). The CDR3 region is CSARRVRGLLTQETQYF. CDR3 bases: TGCAGTGCTAGACGGGTGAGGGGACTATTAACACAAGAGACCCAGTACTTC.

This clonotype was seen more than once but under ten times. The chain carries TRBV2 and TRBJ2-3; a weak D match, TRBD2 (6 bases). V was shortened by 6 bases and J by 3 bases, with 10 bases between the two germline ends. This CDR3 has 13 amino acids. Germline loops: CDR1 SNHLY, CDR2 FYNNEI. The CDR3 region is CASSGSRTDTQYF. For the CDR3, the DNA is TGTGCCAGCAGCGGGAGTAGGACAGATACGCAGTATTTT. The full variable domain, with the rest looked up from reference TRBV2 and TRBJ2-3, is EPEVTQTPSHQVTQMGQEVILRCVPISNHLYFYWYRQILGQKVEFLVSFYNNEISEKSEIFDDQFSVERPDGSNFTLKIRSTKLEDSAMYFCASSGSRTDTQYFGPGTRLTVL.

The sample holds many counts of this clonotype. The J gene is TRBJ2-4, the V gene TRBV4-1, with D possibly being TRBD1 or TRBD2 (5 bases each). The CDR3 loop spans 17 amino acids. V was clipped by 0 bases and J by 7 bases, with 19 bases between them. In germline, CDR1 is MGHRA, CDR2 YSYEKL. Here the CDR3 reads CASSQDWGSPGWNIQYF. CDR3 bases: TGCGCCAGCAGCCAAGACTGGGGGTCTCCCGGCTGGAACATTCAGTACTTC.

This chain connects TRBV20-1 to TRBJ2-5; D might be TRBD2 (6 bases). The CDR3 has 15 amino acids. Germline loops: CDR1 DFQATT, CDR2 SNEGSKA (reference sequence). The V gene lost 1 base and the J gene lost 2 bases, with 14 bases spanning the gap. The CDR3 bases are TGCAGTGCTAGAGGGGATAGCGGAGAACAAGAGACCCAGTACTTC. Translation: CSARGDSGEQETQYF.

This chain connects TRBV25-1 to TRBJ1-6; weak D call: TRBD1 (5 bases). The CDR3 runs to 16 residues. The V and J ends lost 5 bases and 9 bases respectively, with 20 bases between them. Looked up from germline, CDR1 is MGHDK and CDR2 is SYGVNS. CDR3 residues: CASSPSTLGGGSPLHF. Here the CDR3 DNA reads TGTGCCAGCAGTCCCAGTACCTTGGGGGGGGGTTCACCCCTCCACTTT.

As concerns this clonotype: A read error is possible here, since a much larger clone lies one base away. The chain links TRBV9 to TRBJ2-1; D remains ambiguous. The length of the CDR3 is 16 residues. Germline V lookup: CDR1 SGDLS, CDR2 YYNGEE. The CDR3 DNA sequence: TGTGCCAGCAGCTCACGTCTTGAGAGCTCCTACACTGAGCAGTTCTTC. It is translated as CASSSRLESSYTEQFF.